This entry lists 8 T cell receptor beta chains sequenced from one sample in a study of blood T cell repertoires in COVID-19. Assay: immunoSEQ multiplex PCR; the TCRdb copy retains only in-frame clones and omits some. This repertoire shows some 380,000 clones, approximately 89% found once; its top ten account for around 1.3%. Sequencing input: PBMCs or T cells enriched from blood (not recorded which). These receptor sequences come from a man aged 25-40 years who had recovered from COVID-19.

This clone was detected once. The chain employs TRBV3-1 (or the pseudogene TRBV3-2) and TRBJ2-4; D is perhaps TRBD2 (6 bases). V lost 0 bases and J lost 16, with 16 bases in between. Per the germline V gene, CDR1 is LGHDT and CDR2 is YNNKEL (reference sequence). There are 13 residues in the CDR3. Written as DNA, the CDR3 is TGTGCCAGCAGCCAAGATTCCCCGGGAGTAGCCTACTTC. This gives the protein CASSQDSPGVAYF.

The chain is built from TRBV7-2 and TRBJ2-7; D gene ambiguous. In germline, CDR1 is SGHTA, CDR2 FQGNSA. The V and J ends lost 1 base and 1 base respectively, with 11 bases between them. The CDR3 covers 15 residues. The CDR3 DNA sequence: TGTGCCAGCAGCTTAGATGGTTACAGTTCCTACGAGCAGTACTTC. It yields the protein CASSLDGYSSYEQYF.

The gene calls are TRBV12-3 or TRBV12-4 and TRBJ2-2, with D unresolved. The CDR3 contains 13 residues. Trimming pared 10 bases from V and 3 bases from J, leaving 12 bases between. The CDR3 sequence is CATQFSYTGELFF. The CDR3 region has the DNA TGTGCCACCCAGTTTTCTTACACCGGGGAGCTGTTTTTT.

The chain uses TRBV11-2 and TRBJ2-7; TRBD2 matches at 12 bases. The CDR3 is 18 amino acids. The ends lost 1 base at V and 2 bases at J; junction bases unmatched: 9. Per germline, CDR1 SGHAT and CDR2 FQNNGV. CDR3: CASSLVPPLAGGPYEQYF. Written as DNA, the CDR3 is TGTGCCAGCAGCTTAGTCCCTCCACTAGCGGGGGGACCCTACGAGCAGTACTTC. Combining the CDR3 with reference TRBV11-2 and TRBJ2-7 gives the whole variable domain EAGVAQSPRYKIIEKRQSVAFWCNPISGHATLYWYQQILGQGPKLLIQFQNNGVVDDSQLPKDRFSAERLKGVDSTLKIQPAKLEDSAVYLCASSLVPPLAGGPYEQYFGPGTRLTVT.

J is TRBJ1-1 and V is TRBV18; D not certain. Trimming took 3 bases from V and 2 from J, leaving 10 bases between them. The CDR3 spans 14 residues. Germline lookup yields CDR1 KGHSH and CDR2 LQKENI. The DNA for the CDR3 is TGTGCCAGCTCACCTGCCATTACAAACACTGAAGCTTTCTTT. Translated: CASSPAITNTEAFF.

The J gene is TRBJ1-6, the V gene TRBV6-2 or TRBV6-3, with 8 nucleotides matching TRBD1. V shed 0 bases, J shed 7 bases, and the junction held 14 bases outside the gene matches. CDR3 size: 19 residues. Germline CDR1 MNHEY, CDR2 SVGEGT. The chain's CDR3 is CASSYSTGQASLINSPLHF. DNA of the CDR3: TGTGCCAGCAGTTACTCTACGGGACAGGCGAGCCTTATCAATTCACCCCTCCACTTT.

The chain recombines TRBV5-1 with TRBJ1-6; 8 bases are shared with TRBD1. Germline CDR1 is SGHRS and CDR2 is YFSETQ. Unmatched junction bases numbered 4, after V lost 2 bases and J lost 0 bases. The CDR3 sequence is 17 residues long. CDR3 in DNA: TGCGCCAGCAGCTTTACAGGGGGGAGCTCCTATAATTCACCCCTCCACTTT. It specifies CASSFTGGSSYNSPLHF.

V usage is TRBV7-8 and J usage is TRBJ1-4; possibly TRBD1 for D (5 bases). Germline V gene sequence: CDR1 SGHVS, CDR2 FQNEAQ. V dropped 0 bases and J dropped 0 bases, with 17 bases sitting between them. The CDR3 runs to 19 residues. This chain's CDR3 is CASSLAGTAGGATNEKLFF. CDR3 nucleotides: TGTGCCAGCAGCTTAGCCGGGACGGCGGGGGGTGCAACTAATGAAAAACTGTTTTTT.